The entry below describes one T cell receptor (beta chain). Its antigen is not yet known. Per-nucleotide qualities are absent, and no much larger clonotype sits a single base away. There are 15 amino acids in the CDR3, from cysteine to phenylalanine inclusive. This entry keeps only the CDR3 DNA: 45 bases, framed from base 1. The junction shows trimming of 7 bases on V and 3 bases on J, and the gene matches do not reach 10 bases of it. The germline V gene sets CDR1 to MNHEY and CDR2 to SVGAGI. Participants in the prospective study were aged 18 to 89 years, lived in over 20 United States geographic areas, and enrolled through a virtual design. Cohort assignment in the prospective study relied on participant-reported clinical history from a screening survey and a study questionnaire. For ImmuneRACE Cohort 3, a participant was defined as recovered based on two consecutive negative NP/OP PCR tests, clearance by a healthcare professional, or resolution of symptoms. Mobile phlebotomists in the prospective study collected whole blood, serum and a nasopharyngeal or oropharyngeal swab from every participant. Additional blood draws and questionnaires over an approximately two-month period could optionally be provided by prospective study participants. Before DNA extraction, prospective study blood samples were shipped either frozen or at room temperature.

The data belong to a study of blood T cell repertoires in COVID-19 (dated by TCRdb to about 2020). At the level of the whole study: Samples covering the acute and convalescent phases of COVID-19 were provided by collaborators in the United States, Italy and Spain. The prospective study material was composed of cDNA or gDNA derived from T cells, B-cell-depleted T cells, or PBMCs. Deeply sampled blood TCRbeta repertoires from subjects exposed to, actively infected with, or recovered from COVID-19 were included in the dataset. The repertoires were made available in a free public database intended to serve as a resource for research on the immune response to SARS-CoV-2. The samples were drawn from two sources: the first 160 participants of the ongoing ImmuneRACE study, and 1,000 to 1,500 subjects contributed by 6 global collaborators. A de-identified subject ID, COVID-19 status, age in years and sex were almost always included in the sample metadata. HLA class I and class II types, where available, came from metadata supplied by the sample provider rather than from assay-based typing. On the study overall, not on this receptor specifically: How much clinical and demographic metadata was included differed by source and by participant, and the metadata was provided uncurated.

TCRbeta CDR3 regions were amplified from genomic DNA using the immunoSEQ Assay, a bias-controlled multiplex PCR. Per the original workflow: The number of nucleated cells in each sample was estimated by amplification of reference gene primers within the assay. Sequence reads were collapsed and filtered to measure the absolute abundance of every unique TCRbeta CDR3 rearrangement. For each sample, productive Simpson clonality was calculated by taking the square root of Simpson's diversity index across productive rearrangements. TCRdb carries this immuneACCESS record with in-frame sequences only. Its versions omit some clonotypes, under half of them owing to an unresolved V gene in the studies checked, with the rest unexplained. The V and J calls and the clone size are those of that table, but D and trimming were determined from the DNA. The sample table shows about 300,000 clones, and over 75% are seen once. The biggest ten clones account for about 9.4% of the sample.

The source of this sequence is a woman aged 18-29 years who had recovered from COVID-19. Sample: PBMCs or T cells enriched from blood (not recorded which). The chain links TRBV6-5 with TRBJ2-7; 9 nucleotides in the junction match TRBD1. The DNA reads TGTGCCAGCACCCGCCGTGGGACAGGGCTCTACGAGCAGTACTTC. Its protein is CASTRRGTGLYEQYF.